The rows below give T cell receptor beta chains drawn from one sample of a study of OX40 agonist ivuxolimab in advanced cancers. Clones were sequenced by immunoSEQ multiplex PCR, and TCRdb holds only the in-frame ones, with some missing. Of tens of thousands of clones detected, around nine tenths appear once; the ten largest clones hold 13% to 15%. Sequences were derived from CD4+ or CD8+ T cells sorted from blood, sampled in a trial of the OX40 agonist ivuxolimab. Receptor source: an adult with an advanced solid tumor such as melanoma, head and neck, liver or kidney cancer. Each CDR3 is given with its conserved first and last residue. The D gene is left open where the match is weak. Rows may omit the clone size; those that give it use once, few, many or a size class.

CDR3nt,CDR3aa,abundance,j_gene,v_gene,d_gene
TGTGCCTGGAGTTCCCCATACGGGAGGGGGGATAGCAATCAGCCCCAGCATTTT,CAWSSPYGRGDSNQPQHF,-,TRBJ1-5,TRBV30,-
TGTGCCAGCAGCCCGAGCGGACAGAAGTTCCAAGAGACCCAGTACTTC,CASSPSGQKFQETQYF,once,TRBJ2-5,TRBV7-6,-
TGTGCCAGCAGTCAAAGTTCCGGCGGGGACTATGGCTACACCTTC,CASSQSSGGDYGYTF,-,TRBJ1-2,TRBV28,-
TGTGCCAGCAGCTTCGATTGGACAGGGAACACTGAAGCTTTCTTT,CASSFDWTGNTEAFF,-,TRBJ1-1,TRBV7-2,TRBD1
TGTGCCAGCAGTTTAAGGGCAGCCCTCTACAATGAGCAGTTCTTC,CASSLRAALYNEQFF,-,TRBJ2-1,TRBV27,-
TGTGCCAGCTCACCGGGACAGATGAAAGCCAAAAACATTCAGTACTTC,CASSPGQMKAKNIQYF,once,TRBJ2-4,TRBV18,TRBD1
TGTGCCGTACGGGTTCGGCAGCATGAAGCTTTCTTT,CAVRVRQHEAFF,once,TRBJ1-1,TRBV10-3,-
TGTGCCACCAGCAGAGAGGGGAATCAGCCCCAGCATTTT,CATSREGNQPQHF,-,TRBJ1-5,TRBV15,-
TGCGCCAGCAGCTTTATGGGGGGGACGTCGAACACTGAAGCTTTCTTT,CASSFMGGTSNTEAFF,-,TRBJ1-1,TRBV5-1,-
TGTGCCAGCAGTTACCTTTCTGGGGCCAACGTCCTGACTTTC,CASSYLSGANVLTF,-,TRBJ2-6,TRBV6-6,-
TGTGCCAGCAGCTTAGCGTACAGTTCGAGCTCCTACAATGAGCAGTTCTTC,CASSLAYSSSSYNEQFF,-,TRBJ2-1,TRBV7-9,-
TGTGCTAGTGGTTTGGACGGGACAGGCGGTCGAGCTTTCTTT,CASGLDGTGGRAFF,once,TRBJ1-1,TRBV12-5,TRBD1
TGCGCCAGCAGCTTGGCCAAAGCGGTCCAAGAGACCCAGTACTTC,CASSLAKAVQETQYF,once,TRBJ2-5,TRBV5-1,-
TGTGCCAGCAGCCCCCTATCCGCCGGGACTCTCTACAATGAGCAGTTCTTC,CASSPLSAGTLYNEQFF,-,TRBJ2-1,TRBV27,-
TGTGCCAGCAGCCAAAGACAGGGGCCCAACTATGGCTACACCTTC,CASSQRQGPNYGYTF,-,TRBJ1-2,TRBV4-2,TRBD1
TGTGCCACCAGCAGCCTTGGACAGGTTCAGACCTTCACCGGGGAGCTGTTTTTT,CATSSLGQVQTFTGELFF,-,TRBJ2-2,TRBV15,TRBD1
TGTGCCAGCTCACCATATCCAACCGGGACAGGGGGCTCCTACGAGCAGTACTTC,CASSPYPTGTGGSYEQYF,-,TRBJ2-7,TRBV18,TRBD1
TGTGCCAGCAGCTCACCTCCTCCCCCGGAGCGAAATGAGCAGTTCTTC,CASSSPPPPERNEQFF,-,TRBJ2-1,TRBV7-3,-
TGTGCCACCGGGACAGGGGCTGGACAGCCCCAGCATTTT,CATGTGAGQPQHF,-,TRBJ1-5,TRBV15,TRBD1
TGTGCCAGCAGTTGCTCCGGGACAGGGTGCGACGAGCAGTACTTC,CASSCSGTGCDEQYF,-,TRBJ2-7,TRBV28,TRBD1
TGTGCCAGCAGCTGGGGACGGAGCACTGAAGCTTTCTTT,CASSWGRSTEAFF,-,TRBJ1-1,TRBV7-2,-
TGTGCCAGCAGCGTACTAGCGGGAGGGCTGTACGAGCAGTACTTC,CASSVLAGGLYEQYF,few,TRBJ2-7,TRBV5-5,TRBD2
TGCAGCGTTGCCGACGGACAGGTCCTAGACTTC,CSVADGQVLDF,-,TRBJ2-7,TRBV29-1,TRBD1
TGTGCCAGCAGTCAGGGCAGGGGGCACTACGAGCAGTACTTC,CASSQGRGHYEQYF,-,TRBJ2-7,TRBV6-5,TRBD1
TGTGCCAGCAGCTCTACACGACAGGGGGCCAAAAACATTCAGTACTTC,CASSSTRQGAKNIQYF,-,TRBJ2-4,TRBV7-9,TRBD1
TGTGCCAGCAGTGCAACCCGGCAGGGTGCTGAAGCTTTCTTT,CASSATRQGAEAFF,-,TRBJ1-1,TRBV27,-
TGTGCCAGCAGCTTGGGTCGAAACACGCAGTATTTT,CASSLGRNTQYF,-,TRBJ2-3,TRBV5-4,-
TGTGCCAGCAGTTTGGGTAGTGAGCAGTTCTTC,CASSLGSEQFF,-,TRBJ2-1,TRBV27,-
TGTGCCAGCAGCTTAATGGGCGGAACTTCTAATTCACCCCTCCACTTT,CASSLMGGTSNSPLHF,-,TRBJ1-6,TRBV7-3,-
TGTGCCAGCAGCTTCGGGGGGGATCAGCCCCAGCATTTT,CASSFGGDQPQHF,-,TRBJ1-5,TRBV7-9,-
TGTGCCAGCAGTTCCGAATACGAGCAGTACTTC,CASSSEYEQYF,-,TRBJ2-7,TRBV28,-
TGTGCCAGCAGTTCAAAGGGGTATAGCAATCAGCCCCAGCATTTT,CASSSKGYSNQPQHF,-,TRBJ1-5,TRBV6-5,-
TGTGCCAGCAGCTTGGCTTCCCAAGAGACCCAGTACTTC,CASSLASQETQYF,-,TRBJ2-5,TRBV5-4,-
TGTGCCAGCAGCCGCAAGACAGGGATCAACACCGGGGAGCTGTTTTTT,CASSRKTGINTGELFF,-,TRBJ2-2,TRBV4-2,TRBD1
TGTGCCATCAGTGAGCACCGACAGGGGGCCACAGATACGCAGTATTTT,CAISEHRQGATDTQYF,-,TRBJ2-3,TRBV10-3,TRBD1
TGTGCCAGCAGTTCAGGAGGACAGGGGGTAAATCAGCCCCAGCATTTT,CASSSGGQGVNQPQHF,-,TRBJ1-5,TRBV28,TRBD1
TGTGCCAGCAGCAGCTCAAGGTTAGCGGGGTTCTCCTACGAGCAGTACTTC,CASSSSRLAGFSYEQYF,-,TRBJ2-7,TRBV21-1,-
TGTGCCATCAGTGCTTCCCTCGGGCACCTGAACTACCAAGAGACCCAGTACTTC,CAISASLGHLNYQETQYF,-,TRBJ2-5,TRBV10-3,-
TGTGCCAGCAGTTTGGGGGGGTCGGTAAGGGAGACCCAGTACTTC,CASSLGGSVRETQYF,-,TRBJ2-5,TRBV28,TRBD2
TGTGCCTGGAGTAGACAGACCGGGGAGCTGTTTTTT,CAWSRQTGELFF,-,TRBJ2-2,TRBV30,-
TGTGCCAGCAGTTACTCCCGTACAGGGGGAGCTTTCTTT,CASSYSRTGGAFF,-,TRBJ1-1,TRBV6-5,TRBD1
TGTGCCAGCAGCCCCCGGGGCGGGCGGGCAGATACGCAGTATTTT,CASSPRGGRADTQYF,-,TRBJ2-3,TRBV4-2,-
TGTGCCAGTAGTCTTACCGGGACGAACACTGAAGCTTTCTTT,CASSLTGTNTEAFF,few,TRBJ1-1,TRBV19,-
TGTGCCAGCTCACCATTGGGTGGCGGCAATCAGCCCCAGCATTTT,CASSPLGGGNQPQHF,-,TRBJ1-5,TRBV18,-
TGTGCCAGCAGTGTGAGAGGACAGGGGATCGGGAACACTGAAGCTTTCTTT,CASSVRGQGIGNTEAFF,-,TRBJ1-1,TRBV28,TRBD1
TGTACCAGCAGTGCCCTCTCGGAGAAAGCTTTCTTT,CTSSALSEKAFF,-,TRBJ1-1,TRBV6-1,-
TGTGCCAGCAGCGCATGGGGACAGAACACAGATACGCAGTATTTT,CASSAWGQNTDTQYF,-,TRBJ2-3,TRBV7-9,TRBD1
TGTGCCAGCAGTTCGATTAATCAGCCCCAGCATTTT,CASSSINQPQHF,-,TRBJ1-5,TRBV28,-
TGTGCCAGCAGTGAGGGAGAATACGAGCAGTACTTC,CASSEGEYEQYF,-,TRBJ2-7,TRBV25-1,-
TGTGCCAGCACCCCGAGCCCCCAGACCATATATTTT,CASTPSPQTIYF,-,TRBJ1-3,TRBV7-3,-
TGTGCCAGCACAGGAGATTACCAAGGGACCCAGTACTTC,CASTGDYQGTQYF,-,TRBJ2-5,TRBV6-1,-
TGTGCCAGCAGGACAGGGGGCGCGTGGGGGGAGACCCAGTACTTC,CASRTGGAWGETQYF,-,TRBJ2-5,TRBV28,TRBD1
TGTGCCAGTAGTACACTAGGTCGGCTCAGCGAGCAGTACTTC,CASSTLGRLSEQYF,-,TRBJ2-7,TRBV19,-